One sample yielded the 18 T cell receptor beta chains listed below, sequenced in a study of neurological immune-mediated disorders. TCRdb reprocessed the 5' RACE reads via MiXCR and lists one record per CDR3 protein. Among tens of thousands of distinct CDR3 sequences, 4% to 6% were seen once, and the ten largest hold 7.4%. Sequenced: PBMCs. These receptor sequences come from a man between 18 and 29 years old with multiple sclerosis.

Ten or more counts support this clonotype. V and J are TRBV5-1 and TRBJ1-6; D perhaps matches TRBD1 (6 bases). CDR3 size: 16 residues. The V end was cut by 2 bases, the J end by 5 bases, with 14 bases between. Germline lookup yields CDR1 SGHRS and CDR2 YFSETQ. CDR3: CASSFRGRGDNSPLHF. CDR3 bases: TGCGCCAGCAGCTTCAGGGGCCGTGGGGATAATTCACCCCTCCACTTT.

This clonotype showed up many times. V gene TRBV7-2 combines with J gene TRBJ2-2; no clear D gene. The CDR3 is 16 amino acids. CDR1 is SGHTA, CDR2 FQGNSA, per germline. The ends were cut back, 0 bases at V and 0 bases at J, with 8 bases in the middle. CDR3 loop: CASSLAWGTNTGELFF. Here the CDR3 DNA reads TGTGCCAGCAGCTTAGCCTGGGGTACGAACACCGGGGAGCTGTTTTTT.

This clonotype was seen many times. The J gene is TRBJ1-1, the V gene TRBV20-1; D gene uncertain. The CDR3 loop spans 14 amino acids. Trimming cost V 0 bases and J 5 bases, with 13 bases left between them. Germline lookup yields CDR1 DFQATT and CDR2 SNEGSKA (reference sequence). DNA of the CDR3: TGCAGTGCTAGAGAGGAGGGTGTAAGTACTGAAGCTTTCTTT. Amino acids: CSAREEGVSTEAFF.

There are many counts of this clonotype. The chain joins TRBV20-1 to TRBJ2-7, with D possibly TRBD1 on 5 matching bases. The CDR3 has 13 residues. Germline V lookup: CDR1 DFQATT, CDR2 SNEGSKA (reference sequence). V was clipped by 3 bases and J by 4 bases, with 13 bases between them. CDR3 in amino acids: CSASLYRSYEQYF. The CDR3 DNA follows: TGCAGTGCTAGTCTTTACAGGTCTTACGAGCAGTACTTC.

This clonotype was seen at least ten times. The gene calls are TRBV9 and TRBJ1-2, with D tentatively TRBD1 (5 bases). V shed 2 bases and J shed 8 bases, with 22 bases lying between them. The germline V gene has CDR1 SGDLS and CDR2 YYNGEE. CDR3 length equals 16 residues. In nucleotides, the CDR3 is TGTGCCAGCAGCGTGGCTGGCGCGGGGCCTCGGTCAGGCTACACCTTC. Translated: CASSVAGAGPRSGYTF.

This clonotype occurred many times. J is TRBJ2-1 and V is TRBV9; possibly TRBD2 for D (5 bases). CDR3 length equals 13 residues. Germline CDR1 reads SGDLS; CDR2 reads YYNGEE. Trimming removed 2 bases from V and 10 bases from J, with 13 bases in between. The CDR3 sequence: CASSVWGAQEQFF. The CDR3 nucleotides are TGTGCCAGCAGCGTTTGGGGAGCGCAGGAGCAGTTCTTC.

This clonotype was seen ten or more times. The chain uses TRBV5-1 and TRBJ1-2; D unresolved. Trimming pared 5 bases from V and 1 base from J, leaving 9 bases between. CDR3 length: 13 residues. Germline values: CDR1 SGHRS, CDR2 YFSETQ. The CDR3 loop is CASSREDNYGYTF. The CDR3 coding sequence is TGCGCCAGCAGTAGGGAGGATAACTATGGCTACACCTTC.

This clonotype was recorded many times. The CDR3 spells CASSQFGRPSYEQYF. The CDR3 nucleotides are TGTGCCAGCAGCCAGTTCGGACGGCCCTCCTACGAGCAGTACTTC. The chain is built from TRBV3-1 and TRBJ2-7; D is unresolved. This CDR3 is built from 15 residues. Per germline, CDR1 LGHDT and CDR2 YNNKEL (reference sequence). V lost 3 bases and J lost 0, with 12 bases in between.

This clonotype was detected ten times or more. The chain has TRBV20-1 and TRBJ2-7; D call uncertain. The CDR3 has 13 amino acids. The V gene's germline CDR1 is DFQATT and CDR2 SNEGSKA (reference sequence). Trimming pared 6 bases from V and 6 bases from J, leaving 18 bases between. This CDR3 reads CSAPQTSPGEQYF. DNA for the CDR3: TGCAGTGCCCCCCAAACGTCACCTGGCGAGCAGTACTTC.

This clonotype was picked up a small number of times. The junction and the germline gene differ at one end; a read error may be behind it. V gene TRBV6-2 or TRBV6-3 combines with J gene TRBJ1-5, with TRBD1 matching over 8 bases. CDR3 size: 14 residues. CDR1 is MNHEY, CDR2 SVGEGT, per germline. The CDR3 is CASRTGVSNQPQNF. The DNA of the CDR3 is TGTGCCAGCAGGACAGGGGTTAGCAATCAGCCCCAGAATTTT.

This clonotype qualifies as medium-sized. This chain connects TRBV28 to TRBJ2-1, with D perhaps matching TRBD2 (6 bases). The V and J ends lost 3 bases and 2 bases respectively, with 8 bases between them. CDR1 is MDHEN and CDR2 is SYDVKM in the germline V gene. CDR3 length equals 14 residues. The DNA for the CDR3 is TGTGCCAGCAGTTTTAGCGGAGCCTACAATGAGCAGTTCTTC. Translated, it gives CASSFSGAYNEQFF.

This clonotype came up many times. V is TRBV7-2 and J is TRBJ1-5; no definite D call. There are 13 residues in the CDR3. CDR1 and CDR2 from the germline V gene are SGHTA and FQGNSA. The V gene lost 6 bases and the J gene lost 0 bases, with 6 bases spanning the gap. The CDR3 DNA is TGTGCCAGCAGTTCGCATAGCAATCAGCCCCAGCATTTT. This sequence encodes CASSSHSNQPQHF.

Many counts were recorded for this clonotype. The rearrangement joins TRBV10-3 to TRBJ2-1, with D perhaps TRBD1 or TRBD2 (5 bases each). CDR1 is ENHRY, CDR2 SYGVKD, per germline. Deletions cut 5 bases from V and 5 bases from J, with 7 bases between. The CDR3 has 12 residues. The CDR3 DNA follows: TGTGCCATCAGTCGAGGGGACAATGAGCAGTTCTTC. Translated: CAISRGDNEQFF.

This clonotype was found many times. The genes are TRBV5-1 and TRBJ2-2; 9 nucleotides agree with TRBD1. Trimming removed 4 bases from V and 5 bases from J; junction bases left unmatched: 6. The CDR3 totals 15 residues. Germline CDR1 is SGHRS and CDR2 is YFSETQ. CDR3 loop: CASSPGTGITGELFF. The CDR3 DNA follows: TGCGCCAGCAGCCCTGGGACAGGGATTACCGGGGAGCTGTTTTTT.

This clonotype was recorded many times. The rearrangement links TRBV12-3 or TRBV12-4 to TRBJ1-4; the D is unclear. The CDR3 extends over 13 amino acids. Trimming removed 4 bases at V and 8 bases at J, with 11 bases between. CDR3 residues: CASSSPVGEKLFF. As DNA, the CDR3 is TGTGCCAGCAGTTCTCCGGTGGGAGAAAAACTGTTTTTT.

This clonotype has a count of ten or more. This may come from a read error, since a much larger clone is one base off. DNA for the CDR3: TGCAGTGCTAGAGACTTTAGAGGGAGTAGCGAGCAGTACTTC. Its translation is CSARDFRGSSEQYF. The chain employs TRBV20-1 and TRBJ2-7, with D perhaps TRBD2 (5 bases). Trimming took 0 bases from V and 6 from J, leaving 15 bases between them. The CDR3 contains 14 residues. Per the germline V gene, CDR1 is DFQATT and CDR2 is SNEGSKA (reference sequence).

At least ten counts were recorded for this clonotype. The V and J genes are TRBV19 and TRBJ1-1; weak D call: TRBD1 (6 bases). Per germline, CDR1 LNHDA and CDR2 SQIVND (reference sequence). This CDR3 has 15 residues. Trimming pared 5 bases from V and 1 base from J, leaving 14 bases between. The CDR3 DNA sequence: TGTGCCAGTAGTCCCCAGGACAGAACGAACACTGAAGCTTTCTTT. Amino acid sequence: CASSPQDRTNTEAFF.

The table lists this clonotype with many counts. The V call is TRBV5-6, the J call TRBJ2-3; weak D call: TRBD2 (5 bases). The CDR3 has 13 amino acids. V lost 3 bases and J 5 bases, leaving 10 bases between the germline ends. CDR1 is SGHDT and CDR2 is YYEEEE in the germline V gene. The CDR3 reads CASSSQGGDTQYF. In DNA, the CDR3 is TGTGCCAGCAGCTCGCAAGGAGGAGATACGCAGTATTTT.